This TCR beta chain came from a study of T cells in Graves' hyperthyroidism and ophthalmopathy. The table lists this clonotype with many counts. Its specificity is unknown. Exclusion of patients followed from uncontrolled infection, other autoimmune disease, pregnancy or lactation. The PBMCs were sourced from fresh peripheral blood (about 9.7 ml). The CDR3 sequence is 15 residues long. V lost 1 base, J lost 6 bases, and 13 bases lay in between. The germline CDR1 and CDR2 sequences are SGHDN and FVKESK. Study observations and caveats: Ophthalmopathy was identified by the model a median roughly 6.5 months ahead of onset. In blood, most of the thyroid clonotypes expanded above 0.001 were also present.

Authors of the study amplified TCR beta CDR3 regions from RNA transcripts. HTBI primers were employed in a first-round RT-PCR of the TCR CDR3. TCRdb reprocessed the multiplex PCR reads with MiXCR, giving one entry per CDR3 protein. The sample includes about 210,000 distinct CDR3 sequences, about 15% of them seen just once. The chain employs TRBV14 and TRBJ2-1; D gene unclear. Material: blood. This receptor was identified in a man aged 45-65 years with Graves' hyperthyroidism. The CDR3, as DNA: TGTGCCAGCAGCCAAGTGTCCTTTGAAGGCAATGAGCAGTTCTTC. Its protein is CASSQVSFEGNEQFF.